This T cell receptor (beta chain) is from a study of blood T cell repertoires in COVID-19. The wider study: Samples of COVID-19 (acute and convalescent) were obtained from the United States, Italy and Spain.

Data came from immunoSEQ multiplex PCR; TCRdb stores just in-frame clones and leaves some out. Of around 200,000 clones listed, about 86% are singletons. Seattle's enrolled individuals joined amid active infection and were then monitored longitudinally. This clonotype was sampled from an older woman with COVID-19, enrolled during active disease. Sequenced: peripheral blood.

For the CDR3, the DNA is TGTGCCAGCAGTCGGGGTACCGGGGAGCTGTTTTTT. Translating gives CASSRGTGELFF. V is TRBV12-3 or TRBV12-4 and J is TRBJ2-2, with D possibly TRBD2 on 5 matching bases. Trimming took 5 bases from V and 5 from J, leaving 6 bases between them. This CDR3 contains 12 residues.